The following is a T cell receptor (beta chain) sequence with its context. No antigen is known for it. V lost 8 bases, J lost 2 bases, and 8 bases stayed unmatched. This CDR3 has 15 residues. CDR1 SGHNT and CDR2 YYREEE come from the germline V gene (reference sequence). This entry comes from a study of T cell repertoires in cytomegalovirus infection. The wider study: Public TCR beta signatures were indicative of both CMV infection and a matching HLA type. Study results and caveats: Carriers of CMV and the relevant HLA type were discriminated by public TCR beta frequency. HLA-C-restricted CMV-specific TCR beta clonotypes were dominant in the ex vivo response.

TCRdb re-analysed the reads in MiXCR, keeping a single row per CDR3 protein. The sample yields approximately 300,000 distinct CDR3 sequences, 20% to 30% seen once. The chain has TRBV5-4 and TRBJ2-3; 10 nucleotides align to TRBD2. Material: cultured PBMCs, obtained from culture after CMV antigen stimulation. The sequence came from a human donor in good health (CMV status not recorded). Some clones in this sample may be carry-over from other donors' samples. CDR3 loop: CASKIAGGNTDTQYF. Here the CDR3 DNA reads TGTGCCAGTAAGATAGCGGGAGGCAACACAGATACGCAGTATTTT.